One and the same sample provided the 27 T cell receptor beta chains below, sequenced in a study of blood T cell repertoires in COVID-19. Using immunoSEQ multiplex PCR, the repertoire was profiled, and TCRdb retains in-frame clones only, with some absent. The sample has about 200,000 clones, around 85% seen once. Sequencing was performed on PBMCs or T cells enriched from blood (not recorded which). These receptors all stem from a man aged 40-55 years who had recovered from COVID-19.

This chain connects TRBV30 to TRBJ1-6; D perhaps matches TRBD1 (5 bases). The CDR3 sequence is 12 residues long. The V end lost 3 bases, the J end lost 7 bases, and 7 bases lay between the germline ends. Germline CDR1 is GTSNPN and CDR2 is SVGIG (reference sequence). CDR3 nucleotide sequence: TGTGCCTGGAGGGGACTAAATTCACCCCTCCACTTT. Its translation: CAWRGLNSPLHF.

The chain uses TRBV11-3 and TRBJ1-2, with 8 bases identical to TRBD1. The CDR3 covers 15 residues. The germline V gene encodes CDR1 SGHNT and CDR2 YENEEA. The trim removed 5 bases at V and 1 base at J, leaving 6 bases unmatched. The CDR3 nucleotides are TGTGCCAGCAGCCCCCGGGACAGGCATAACTATGGCTACACCTTC. Translation gives CASSPRDRHNYGYTF.

The J gene is TRBJ2-7, the V gene TRBV18, with 7 positions matching TRBD2. This CDR3 region has 15 residues. Germline V lookup: CDR1 KGHSH, CDR2 LQKENI. J gave up 1 base and V 3 bases, and 6 bases lay outside the gene matches. The DNA of the CDR3 is TGTGCCAGCTCACCTGAAGCGGGATCGTCCTACGAGCAGTACTTC. Translating it yields CASSPEAGSSYEQYF. Together with reference TRBV18 and TRBJ2-7, the CDR3 gives the full variable domain: NAGVMQNPRHLVRRRGQEARLRCSPMKGHSHVYWYRQLPEEGLKFMVYLQKENIIDESGMPKERFSAEFPKEGPSILRIQQVVRGDSAAYFCASSPEAGSSYEQYFGPGTRLTVT.

V is TRBV7-2 and J is TRBJ2-1; 13 nucleotides agree with TRBD2. The V gene end was trimmed by 4 bases and the J gene end by 6 bases; junction bases not matched to a gene: 6. Germline lookup yields CDR1 SGHTA and CDR2 FQGNSA. The CDR3 has 16 residues. The CDR3 reads CASSSTTSGRSNEQFF. The CDR3 region has the DNA TGTGCCAGCAGCTCCACGACTAGCGGGAGGTCCAATGAGCAGTTCTTC.

J is TRBJ2-5 and V is TRBV28, with TRBD1 matching 9 bases. CDR1 and CDR2 from the germline V gene are MDHEN and SYDVKM. This CDR3 is 16 amino acids long. The V and J ends lost 2 bases and 2 bases, in that order; junction bases with no gene match: 6. The CDR3 coding sequence is TGTGCCAGCAGTTTAGGCCAGGACAGGGGACAAGAGACCCAGTACTTC. Translation: CASSLGQDRGQETQYF.

The genes are TRBV2 and TRBJ2-3; D gene uncertain. The germline gives CDR1 SNHLY, CDR2 FYNNEI. V lost 2 bases and J lost 6, with 6 bases in between. The CDR3 is made up of 12 amino acids. The CDR3 spells CASSENQDTQYF. CDR3 coding DNA: TGTGCCAGCAGTGAAAATCAGGATACGCAGTATTTT.

The rearrangement uses TRBV25-1 and TRBJ2-5; the D gene is possibly TRBD1 (6 bases). Germline loops: CDR1 MGHDK, CDR2 SYGVNS. V was shortened by 3 bases and J by 4 bases, with 18 bases between the two germline ends. This CDR3 spans 16 amino acids. In DNA, the CDR3 is TGTGCCAGCAGTGATCGCCCTCACAGGGCGGGAGAGACCCAGTACTTC. This encodes CASSDRPHRAGETQYF.

This clone was picked up one time. The chain combines TRBV30 with TRBJ2-5; maybe TRBD1 (5 bases). CDR1 GTSNPN and CDR2 SVGIG come from the germline V gene (reference sequence). V was clipped by 0 bases and J by 5 bases, with 16 bases between them. This CDR3 is 15 amino acids long. The CDR3 sequence: CAWSVGQGALETQYF. For the CDR3, the DNA is TGTGCCTGGAGTGTTGGGCAGGGCGCTTTGGAGACCCAGTACTTC.

The gene calls are TRBV6-2 or TRBV6-3 and TRBJ2-3, with D uncertain. This CDR3 spans 16 amino acids. The V end was cut by 0 bases, the J end by 1 base, with 11 bases between. Germline CDR1 is MNHEY and CDR2 is SVGEGT. DNA for the CDR3: TGTGCCAGCAGTTACTCGAGAAGTCATCGCACAGATACGCAGTATTTT. Protein sequence: CASSYSRSHRTDTQYF.

The chain's CDR3 is CASSVQGNYGYTF. Here the CDR3 DNA reads TGTGCCAGCAGCGTACAGGGGAACTATGGCTACACCTTC. The chain has TRBV5-4 and TRBJ1-2; 7 nucleotides match TRBD1. The CDR3 runs 13 residues. CDR1 and CDR2 from the germline V gene are SGHNT and YYREEE (reference sequence). The junction had 2 bases not matched to a gene; V was cut back by 4 bases and J by 2 bases.

V usage is TRBV7-3 and J usage is TRBJ2-3, with TRBD1 as a possible D gene (5 bases). This CDR3 is built from 15 residues. Germline CDR1 reads SGHTA; CDR2 reads FQGTGA. V was pared by 6 bases and J by 0 bases, with 13 bases between. Here the CDR3 reads CASRKGASSTDTQYF. The CDR3 nucleotides are TGTGCCAGCAGAAAAGGGGCCTCTAGCACAGATACGCAGTATTTT.

The chain carries TRBV15 and TRBJ2-7, with 9 nucleotides matching TRBD2. Germline CDR1 LNHNV, CDR2 YYDKDF (reference sequence). CDR3 length: 17 residues. V was pared by 0 bases and J by 6 bases, with 12 bases of the junction left unmatched. CDR3 loop: CATSRELYSGSSREQYF. CDR3 nucleotide sequence: TGTGCCACCAGCAGAGAGTTGTATAGCGGGAGTTCACGCGAGCAGTACTTC.

The V gene is TRBV19, the J gene TRBJ1-5; 8 bases agree with TRBD1. From germline, CDR1 is LNHDA and CDR2 SQIVND (reference sequence). This CDR3 comprises 15 residues. The junction had 7 bases not matched to a gene; V was cut back by 6 bases and J by 3 bases. CDR3 coding DNA: TGTGCCAGTAGCCTTTGGACAGGGACCAATCAGCCCCAGCATTTT. This sequence encodes CASSLWTGTNQPQHF.

This clone was observed once. CDR3 sequence: CASSSGQGPRGEKLFF. Written as DNA, the CDR3 is TGTGCCAGCAGCTCCGGACAGGGTCCCCGGGGGGAAAAACTGTTTTTT. This rearrangement joins TRBV7-9 to TRBJ1-4; 8 nucleotides line up with TRBD1. The trim removed 4 bases at V and 8 bases at J, leaving 12 bases unmatched. Germline V gene data show CDR1 as SEHNR and CDR2 as FQNEAQ (reference sequence). This CDR3 has 16 amino acids.

The chain links TRBV7-2 to TRBJ1-1; no firm D call. CDR3 length equals 16 residues. Trimming shortened V by 5 bases and J by 4 bases, and 20 bases separated the two germline ends. CDR1 is SGHTA and CDR2 is FQGNSA in the germline V gene. The CDR3 spells CASSQILPGGGTEAFF. In DNA form, the CDR3 reads TGTGCCAGCAGCCAAATCTTACCGGGAGGTGGCACTGAAGCTTTCTTT.

The V gene is TRBV19, the J gene TRBJ1-5; no reliable D call. With 7 bases removed from V and 4 bases from J, the gap between germline ends came to 11 bases. Germline V gene data show CDR1 as LNHDA and CDR2 as SQIVND (reference sequence). This CDR3 contains 13 residues. The CDR3 DNA reads TGTGCCAGTACGCGGAGGGATAATCAGCCCCAGCATTTT. This codes for CASTRRDNQPQHF.

As for this clone: An end of the junction does not agree with germline; a read error may underlie this. V usage is TRBV7-7 and J usage is TRBJ2-5; D is possibly TRBD2 (6 bases). Looked up from germline, CDR1 is SSHAT and CDR2 is FNYEAQ (reference sequence). The CDR3 consists of 15 residues. CDR3 bases: TGTGCTAGCAGCTTAGCTGCGGGCCGGGGGGAGACCCAGTACTTC. Translation gives CASSLAAGRGETQYF.

The rearrangement joins TRBV5-6 to TRBJ2-1; 9 bases are a match to TRBD2. Germline values: CDR1 SGHDT, CDR2 YYEEEE. This CDR3 region has 15 residues. With V trimmed by 4 bases and J by 3 bases, 5 bases remained unmatched. CDR3 in amino acids: CASSPTSGRYNEQFF. CDR3 DNA: TGTGCCAGCAGCCCTACTAGCGGGCGCTACAATGAGCAGTTCTTC.

The chain couples TRBV7-6 to TRBJ2-5, with 12 bases aligning to TRBD2. From germline, CDR1 is SGHVS and CDR2 FNYEAQ. The trim removed 0 bases at V and 4 bases at J, leaving 6 bases unmatched. The CDR3 is 17 residues long. CDR3 DNA: TGTGCCAGCAGCTTAGCACTCCCGGGACTAGCGGGAGAGACCCAGTACTTC. Protein sequence: CASSLALPGLAGETQYF.

This chain links TRBV28 with TRBJ1-5; possibly TRBD1 for D (6 bases). V gave up 6 bases and J gave up 1 base, with 10 bases separating them. CDR1 is MDHEN, CDR2 SYDVKM, per germline. This CDR3 region has 14 residues. The CDR3 spells CASRVGGSNQPQHF. In nucleotides, the CDR3 is TGTGCCAGCAGAGTTGGGGGCAGCAATCAGCCCCAGCATTTT.

The chain uses TRBV2 and TRBJ2-7; tentatively, D is TRBD2 (7 bases). The CDR3 consists of 15 residues. Germline CDR1 SNHLY, CDR2 FYNNEI. V lost 1 base to trimming and J lost 6 bases, with 16 bases between them. This chain's CDR3 is CASSEEGGGIGEQYF. For the CDR3, the DNA is TGTGCCAGCAGTGAAGAAGGGGGAGGGATAGGCGAGCAGTACTTC.

The V call is TRBV27, the J call TRBJ1-1; D not certain. V gave up 6 bases and J gave up 7 bases, with 12 bases separating them. Germline CDR1 is MNHEY and CDR2 is SMNVEV (reference sequence). The CDR3 is 12 amino acids. CDR3 loop: CASSGSVGEAFF. CDR3 bases: TGTGCCAGCAGCGGGAGTGTCGGTGAAGCTTTCTTT.

CDR3 amino acids: CASSPGQSVPYEQYF. The CDR3 DNA follows: TGTGCCAGCAGCCCGGGACAGTCCGTTCCCTACGAGCAGTACTTC. The chain links TRBV5-4 to TRBJ2-7, with 7 bases lining up with TRBD1. The V segment lost 4 bases and the J segment 2 bases; nucleotides outside the gene matches: 9. CDR1 SGHNT and CDR2 YYREEE come from the germline V gene (reference sequence). CDR3 length equals 15 residues.

This clone was counted a single time. The chain uses TRBV5-4 and TRBJ2-1; 7 bases fit TRBD2. CDR1 and CDR2 (germline): SGHNT, YYREEE (reference sequence). With 2 bases clipped from V and 8 bases from J, the junction kept 10 bases outside the gene matches. The CDR3 covers 15 residues. Here the CDR3 reads CASSFRSGRIDEQFF. The CDR3 DNA is TGTGCCAGCAGCTTTAGGTCCGGGAGGATCGATGAGCAGTTCTTC.

This chain joins TRBV4-3 and TRBJ2-2, with TRBD2 matching over 7 bases. Germline assignment: CDR1 LGHNA and CDR2 YSLEER. The V and J ends lost 6 bases and 2 bases, in that order; junction bases with no gene match: 12. The CDR3 is 17 residues long. The CDR3 nucleotides are TGCGCCAGCAGTCAGGTTTTGGCGGGAGTTAACACCGGGGAGCTGTTTTTT. Translated, it gives CASSQVLAGVNTGELFF.

The chain combines TRBV5-5 with TRBJ2-3; D gene uncertain. This CDR3 spans 12 amino acids. CDR1 SGHKS and CDR2 YYEKEE come from the germline V gene (reference sequence). Trimming removed 4 bases at V and 6 bases at J, with 9 bases between. In DNA form, the CDR3 reads TGTGCCAGCAGCCCCCTTTCGGATACGCAGTATTTT. Translating gives CASSPLSDTQYF.

This chain joins TRBV27 and TRBJ2-3; maybe TRBD1 (5 bases). Germline V gene lookup returns CDR1 MNHEY and CDR2 SMNVEV (reference sequence). The V and J ends lost 2 bases and 0 bases respectively, with 6 bases between them. The CDR3 covers 14 residues. CDR3 loop: CASSLTGSTDTQYF. The CDR3, as DNA: TGTGCCAGCAGTTTAACAGGAAGCACAGATACGCAGTATTTT.